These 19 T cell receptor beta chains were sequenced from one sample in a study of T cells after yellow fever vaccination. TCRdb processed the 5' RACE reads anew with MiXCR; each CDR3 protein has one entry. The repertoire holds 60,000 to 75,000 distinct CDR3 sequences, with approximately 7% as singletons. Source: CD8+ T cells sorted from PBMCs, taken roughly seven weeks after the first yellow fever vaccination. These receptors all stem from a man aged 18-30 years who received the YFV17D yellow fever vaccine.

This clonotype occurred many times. CDR3 amino acids: CATSREPTGGRDEQYF. CDR3 coding DNA: TGTGCCACCAGCAGAGAACCAACAGGGGGACGGGACGAGCAGTACTTC. This chain connects TRBV15 to TRBJ2-7, with 8 bases that match TRBD1. From germline, CDR1 is LNHNV and CDR2 YYDKDF (reference sequence). Germline trimming cut 0 bases from V and 5 bases from J; bases unmatched to any gene: 9. This CDR3 is 16 amino acids long.

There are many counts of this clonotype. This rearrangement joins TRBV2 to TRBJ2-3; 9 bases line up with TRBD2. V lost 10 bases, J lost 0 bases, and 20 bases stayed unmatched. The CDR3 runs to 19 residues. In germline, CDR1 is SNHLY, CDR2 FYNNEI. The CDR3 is CATPSSAGGTPTSTDTQYF. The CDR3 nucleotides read TGTGCCACCCCGAGTTCAGCGGGGGGCACCCCGACTAGCACAGATACGCAGTATTTT. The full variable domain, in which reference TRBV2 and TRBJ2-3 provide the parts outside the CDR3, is EPEVTQTPSHQVTQMGQEVILRCVPISNHLYFYWYRQILGQKVEFLVSFYNNEISEKSEIFDDQFSVERPDGSNFTLKIRSTKLEDSAMYFCATPSSAGGTPTSTDTQYFGPGTRLTVL.

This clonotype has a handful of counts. CDR3 amino acids: CASSQSQGALSYEQYF. The DNA for the CDR3 is TGCGCCAGCAGCCAATCCCAGGGTGCCCTCTCCTACGAGCAGTACTTC. This chain uses TRBV4-1 with TRBJ2-7; D perhaps matches TRBD1 (5 bases). Trimming pared 2 bases from V and 0 bases from J, leaving 14 bases between. The CDR3 extends over 16 amino acids. Germline V lookup: CDR1 MGHRA, CDR2 YSYEKL.

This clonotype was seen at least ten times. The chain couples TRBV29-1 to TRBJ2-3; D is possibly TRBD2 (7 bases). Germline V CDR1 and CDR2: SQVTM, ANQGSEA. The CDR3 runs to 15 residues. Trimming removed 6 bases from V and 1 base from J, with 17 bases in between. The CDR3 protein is CSVGGRPGGTDTQYF. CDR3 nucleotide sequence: TGCAGCGTCGGGGGGCGACCCGGGGGCACAGATACGCAGTATTTT.

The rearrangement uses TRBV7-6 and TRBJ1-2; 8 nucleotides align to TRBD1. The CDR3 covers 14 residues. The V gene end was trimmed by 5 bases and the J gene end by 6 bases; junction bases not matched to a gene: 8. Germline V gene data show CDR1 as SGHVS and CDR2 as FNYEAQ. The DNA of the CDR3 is TGTGCCAGCAGCCCCCTGGGCAGGGGGCATGGCTACACCTTC. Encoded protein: CASSPLGRGHGYTF.

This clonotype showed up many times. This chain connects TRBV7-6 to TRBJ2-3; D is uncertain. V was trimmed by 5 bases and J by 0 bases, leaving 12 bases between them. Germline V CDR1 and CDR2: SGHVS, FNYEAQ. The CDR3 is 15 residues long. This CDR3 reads CASSPRHLSTDTQYF. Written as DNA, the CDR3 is TGTGCCAGCAGCCCTCGACACCTTAGCACAGATACGCAGTATTTT.

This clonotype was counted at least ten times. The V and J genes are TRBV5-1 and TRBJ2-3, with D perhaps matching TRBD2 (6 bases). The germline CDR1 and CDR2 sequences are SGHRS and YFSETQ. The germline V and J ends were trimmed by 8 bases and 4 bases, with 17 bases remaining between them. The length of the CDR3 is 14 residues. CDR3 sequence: CASRAGGQADTQYF. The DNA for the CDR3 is TGCGCCAGTCGAGCCGGGGGTCAAGCAGATACGCAGTATTTT.

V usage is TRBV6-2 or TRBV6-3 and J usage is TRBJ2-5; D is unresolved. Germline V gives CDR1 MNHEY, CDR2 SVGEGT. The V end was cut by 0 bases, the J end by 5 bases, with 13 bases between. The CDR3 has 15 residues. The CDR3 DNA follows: TGTGCCAGCAGTTACTCCGGAGAACGTGGGGAGACCCAGTACTTC. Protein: CASSYSGERGETQYF.

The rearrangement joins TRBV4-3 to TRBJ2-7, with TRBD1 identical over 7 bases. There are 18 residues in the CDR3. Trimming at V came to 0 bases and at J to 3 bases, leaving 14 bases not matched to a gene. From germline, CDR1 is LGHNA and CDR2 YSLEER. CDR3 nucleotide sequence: TGCGCCAGCAGCCAAGAGAGGCAGGGGGTTCCGGTTTTCTACGAGCAGTACTTC. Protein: CASSQERQGVPVFYEQYF.

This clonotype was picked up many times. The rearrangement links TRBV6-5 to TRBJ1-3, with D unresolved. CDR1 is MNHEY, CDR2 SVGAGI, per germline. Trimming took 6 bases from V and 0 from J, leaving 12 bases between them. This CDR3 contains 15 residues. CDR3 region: CASRGGSISGNTIYF. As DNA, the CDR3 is TGTGCCAGCAGGGGAGGCAGTATCTCTGGAAACACCATATATTTT.

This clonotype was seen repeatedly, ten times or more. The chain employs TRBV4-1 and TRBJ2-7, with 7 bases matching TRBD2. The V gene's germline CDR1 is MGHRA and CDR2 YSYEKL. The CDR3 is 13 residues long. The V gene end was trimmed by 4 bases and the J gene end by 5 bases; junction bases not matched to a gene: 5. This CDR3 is CASSLREGHEQYV. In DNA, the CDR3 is TGCGCCAGCAGCCTCAGGGAGGGTCACGAGCAGTACGTC.

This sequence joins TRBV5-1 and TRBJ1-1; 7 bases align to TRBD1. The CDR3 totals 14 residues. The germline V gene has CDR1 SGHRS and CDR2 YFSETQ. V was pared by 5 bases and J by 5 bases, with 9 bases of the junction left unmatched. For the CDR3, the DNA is TGCGCCAGCAGATTATCAGGGGGACAAACTGAAGCTTTCTTT. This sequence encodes CASRLSGGQTEAFF.

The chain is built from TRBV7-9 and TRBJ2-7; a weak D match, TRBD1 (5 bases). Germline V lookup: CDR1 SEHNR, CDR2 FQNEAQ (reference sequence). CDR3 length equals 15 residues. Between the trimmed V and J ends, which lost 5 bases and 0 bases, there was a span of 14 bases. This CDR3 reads CASSPTTEVSYEQYV. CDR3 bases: TGTGCCAGCAGCCCGACGACAGAGGTCTCCTACGAGCAGTACGTC.

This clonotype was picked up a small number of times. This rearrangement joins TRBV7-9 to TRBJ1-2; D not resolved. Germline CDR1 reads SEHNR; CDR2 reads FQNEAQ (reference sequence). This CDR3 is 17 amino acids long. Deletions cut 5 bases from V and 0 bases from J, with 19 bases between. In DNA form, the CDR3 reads TGTGCCAGCAGCGCATTTTCCACGGTAGCAGCTAACTATGGCTACACCTTC. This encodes CASSAFSTVAANYGYTF.

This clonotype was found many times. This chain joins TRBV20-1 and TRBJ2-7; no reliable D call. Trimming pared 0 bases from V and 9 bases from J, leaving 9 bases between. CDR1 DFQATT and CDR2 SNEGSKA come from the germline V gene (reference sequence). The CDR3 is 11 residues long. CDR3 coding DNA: TGCAGTGCTAGAGATTTAGATGCGCAGTACTTC. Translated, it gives CSARDLDAQYF.

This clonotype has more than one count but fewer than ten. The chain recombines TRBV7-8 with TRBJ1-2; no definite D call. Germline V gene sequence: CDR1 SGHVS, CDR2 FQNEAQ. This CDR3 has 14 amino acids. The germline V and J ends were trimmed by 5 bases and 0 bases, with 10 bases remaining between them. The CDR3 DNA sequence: TGTGCCAGCAGCCCCCCTAGACCTAACTATGGCTACACCTTC. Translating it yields CASSPPRPNYGYTF.

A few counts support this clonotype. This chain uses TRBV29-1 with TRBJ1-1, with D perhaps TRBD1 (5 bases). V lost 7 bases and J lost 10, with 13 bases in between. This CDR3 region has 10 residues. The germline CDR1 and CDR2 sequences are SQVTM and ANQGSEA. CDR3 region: CSARGDVAFF. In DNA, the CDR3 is TGCAGCGCGCGAGGGGACGTAGCTTTCTTT.

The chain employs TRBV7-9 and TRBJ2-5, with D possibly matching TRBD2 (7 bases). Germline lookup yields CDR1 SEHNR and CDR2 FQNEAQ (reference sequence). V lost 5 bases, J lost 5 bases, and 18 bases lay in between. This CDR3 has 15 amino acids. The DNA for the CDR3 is TGTGCCAGCAGCCCCCTGGGAGGGGGGCCGGAGACCCAGTACTTC. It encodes CASSPLGGGPETQYF.

Written as DNA, the CDR3 is TGTGCCAGCACAAGATTACAGCTTTACTCTGGGGCCAACGTCCTGACTTTC. It is translated as CASTRLQLYSGANVLTF. The chain carries TRBV12-3 or TRBV12-4 and TRBJ2-6; D is unclear. V was pared by 7 bases and J by 0 bases, with 16 bases between. The CDR3 consists of 17 residues.